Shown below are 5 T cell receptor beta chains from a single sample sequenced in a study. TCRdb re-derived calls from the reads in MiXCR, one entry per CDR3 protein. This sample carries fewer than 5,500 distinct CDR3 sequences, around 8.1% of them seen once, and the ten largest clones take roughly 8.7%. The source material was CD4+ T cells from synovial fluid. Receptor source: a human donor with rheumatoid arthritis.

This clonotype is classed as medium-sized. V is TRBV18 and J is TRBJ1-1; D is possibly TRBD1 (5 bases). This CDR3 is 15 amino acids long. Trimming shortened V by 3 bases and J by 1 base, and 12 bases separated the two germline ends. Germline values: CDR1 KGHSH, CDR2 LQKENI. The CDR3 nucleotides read TGTGCCAGCTCACCCCGGGGACCTACGAACACTGAAGCTTTCTTT. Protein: CASSPRGPTNTEAFF.

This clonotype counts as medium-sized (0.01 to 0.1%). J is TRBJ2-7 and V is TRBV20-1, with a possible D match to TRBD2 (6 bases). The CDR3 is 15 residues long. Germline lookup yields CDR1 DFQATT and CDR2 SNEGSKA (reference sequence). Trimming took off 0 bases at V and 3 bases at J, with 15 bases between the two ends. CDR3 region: CSARDRGDLNYEQYF. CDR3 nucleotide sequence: TGCAGTGCTAGAGATCGAGGGGACTTGAACTACGAGCAGTACTTC.

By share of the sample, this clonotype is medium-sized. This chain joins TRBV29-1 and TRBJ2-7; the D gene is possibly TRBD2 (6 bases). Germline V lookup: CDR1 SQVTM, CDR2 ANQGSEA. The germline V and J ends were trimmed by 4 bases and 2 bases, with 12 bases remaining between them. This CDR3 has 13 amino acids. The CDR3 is CSVATGEAYEQYF. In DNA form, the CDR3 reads TGCAGCGTTGCAACGGGAGAGGCCTACGAGCAGTACTTC.

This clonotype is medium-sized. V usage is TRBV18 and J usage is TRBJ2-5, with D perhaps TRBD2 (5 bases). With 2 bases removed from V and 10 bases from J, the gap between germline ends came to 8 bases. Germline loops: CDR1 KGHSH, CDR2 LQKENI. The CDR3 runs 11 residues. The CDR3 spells CASSPSADQYF. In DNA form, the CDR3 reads TGTGCCAGCTCACCATCAGCGGACCAGTACTTC. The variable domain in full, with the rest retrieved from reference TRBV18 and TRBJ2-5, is NAGVMQNPRHLVRRRGQEARLRCSPMKGHSHVYWYRQLPEEGLKFMVYLQKENIIDESGMPKERFSAEFPKEGPSILRIQQVVRGDSAAYFCASSPSADQYFGPGTRLLVL.

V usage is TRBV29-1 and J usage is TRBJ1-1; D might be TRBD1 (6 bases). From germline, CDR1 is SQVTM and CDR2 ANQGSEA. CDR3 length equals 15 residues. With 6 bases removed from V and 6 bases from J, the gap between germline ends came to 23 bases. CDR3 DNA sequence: TGCAGCGTGGGACCTAGCAGGGGAGAACGGGCTGAAGCTTTCTTT. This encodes CSVGPSRGERAEAFF. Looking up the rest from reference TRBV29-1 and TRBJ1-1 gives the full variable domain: SAVISQKPSRDICQRGTSLTIQCQVDSQVTMMFWYRQQPGQSLTLIATANQGSEATYESGFVIDKFPISRPNLTFSTLTVSNMSPEDSSIYLCSVGPSRGERAEAFFGQGTRLTVV.